The 13 T cell receptor beta chains given below trace back to one sample, sequenced in a study of shared clonotypes between healthy human individuals. Libraries were prepared by immunoSEQ multiplex PCR; TCRdb keeps only in-frame clonotypes and omits some of them. The top ten clones hold 30% to 40% of a sample with roughly 700,000 clones, about 90% of them seen once. The specimen sequenced was memory CD8+ T cells from PBMCs. Specified subset: CD45RO+ cells pooled with CCR7-negative TemRA cells. The receptors come from a man aged 18-30 years in good health. Some clones in this sample may be carry-over from other donors' samples.

The chain uses TRBV11-2 and TRBJ2-3; D is uncertain. Trimming left V 1 base short and J 6 bases short, with 8 bases between. The CDR3 is 13 residues long. Germline V lookup: CDR1 SGHAT, CDR2 FQNNGV. CDR3 in amino acids: CASSLALFDTQYF. Written as DNA, the CDR3 is TGTGCCAGCAGCTTAGCATTATTCGATACGCAGTATTTT. Looking up the rest from reference TRBV11-2 and TRBJ2-3 gives the full variable domain: EAGVAQSPRYKIIEKRQSVAFWCNPISGHATLYWYQQILGQGPKLLIQFQNNGVVDDSQLPKDRFSAERLKGVDSTLKIQPAKLEDSAVYLCASSLALFDTQYFGPGTRLTVL.

V usage is TRBV11-2 and J usage is TRBJ2-4; tentative D call: TRBD1 (5 bases). V lost 5 bases and J lost 7, with 21 bases in between. CDR3 size: 16 residues. CDR1 and CDR2 (germline): SGHAT, FQNNGV. The CDR3 region is CASSLGAGLQVNIQYF. The CDR3 region has the DNA TGTGCCAGCAGCCTCGGTGCAGGGCTCCAAGTCAACATTCAGTACTTC.

The chain links TRBV4-1 to TRBJ2-5; the D is unclear. From germline, CDR1 is MGHRA and CDR2 YSYEKL. The CDR3 has 15 amino acids. Trimming removed 1 base from V and 5 bases from J, with 14 bases in between. Here the CDR3 reads CASSQGVANTETQYF. The CDR3 coding sequence is TGCGCCAGCAGCCAAGGGGTGGCAAACACGGAGACCCAGTACTTC.

The rearrangement uses TRBV29-1 and TRBJ2-2; D is unclear. The CDR3 is 16 residues long. V lost 5 bases and J 0 bases, leaving 16 bases between the germline ends. Per the germline V gene, CDR1 is SQVTM and CDR2 is ANQGSEA. CDR3 coding DNA: TGCAGCGTTAGTTTACCCACAGTCTCGAACACCGGGGAGCTGTTTTTT. The encoded protein is CSVSLPTVSNTGELFF.

V is TRBV5-6 and J is TRBJ2-7; a weak D match, TRBD2 (5 bases). This CDR3 comprises 12 residues. Germline V gene lookup returns CDR1 SGHDT and CDR2 YYEEEE. V dropped 6 bases and J dropped 6 bases, with 13 bases sitting between them. This CDR3 reads CASTILRGEQYF. The CDR3 DNA is TGTGCCAGCACAATATTACGGGGCGAGCAGTACTTC.

J is TRBJ1-2 and V is TRBV11-2; 9 nucleotides agree with TRBD1. The CDR3 covers 14 residues. Germline CDR1 reads SGHAT; CDR2 reads FQNNGV. The V segment lost 1 base and the J segment 8 bases; nucleotides outside the gene matches: 5. Written as DNA, the CDR3 is TGTGCCAGCAGCTTAGCGGGGACAGGGCAAGGCTACACCTTC. It yields the protein CASSLAGTGQGYTF.

This clone came up a few times. The chain couples TRBV5-1 to TRBJ1-1; no firm D call. CDR3 size: 13 residues. Trimming stripped 2 bases from V and 1 base from J, with 6 bases between. Germline values: CDR1 SGHRS, CDR2 YFSETQ. In nucleotides, the CDR3 is TGCGCCAGCAGCTTCGGGGAGAACACTGAAGCTTTCTTT. Amino acids: CASSFGENTEAFF.

This clone was found a few times. The chain uses TRBV7-9 and TRBJ1-4; D is unclear. V lost 5 bases and J lost 4, with 5 bases in between. Germline V lookup: CDR1 SEHNR, CDR2 FQNEAQ (reference sequence). The CDR3 has 12 residues. CDR3 in DNA: TGTGCCAGCAGCCAGCGTAATGAAAAACTGTTTTTT. This encodes CASSQRNEKLFF. The variable domain in full, completed from reference TRBV7-9 and TRBJ1-4, reads DTGVSQNPRHKITKRGQNVTFRCDPISEHNRLYWYRQTLGQGPEFLTYFQNEAQLEKSRLLSDRFSAERPKGSFSTLEIQRTEQGDSAMYLCASSQRNEKLFFGSGTQLSVL.

This sequence joins TRBV11-2 and TRBJ1-4; 9 bases line up with TRBD1. The germline gives CDR1 SGHAT, CDR2 FQNNGV. V lost 3 bases to trimming and J lost 8 bases; unmatched junction nucleotides: 13. There are 17 residues in the CDR3. The CDR3 DNA sequence: TGTGCCAGCAGCTTTTACCAGGGGACAGGGAAGGGAGAAAAACTGTTTTTT. Protein product: CASSFYQGTGKGEKLFF.

The V gene is TRBV12-5, the J gene TRBJ2-3; 7 bases agree with TRBD1. The CDR3 covers 15 residues. Unmatched junction bases numbered 5, after V lost 0 bases and J lost 5 bases. Germline V gene sequence: CDR1 LGHNT, CDR2 FRNRAP. The CDR3 nucleotides read TGTGCTAGTGGTTTGGTACTTGGACAGGTAGATACGCAGTATTTT. Its protein is CASGLVLGQVDTQYF.

The V call is TRBV9, the J call TRBJ2-1; the match to TRBD2 covers 8 bases. The germline CDR1 and CDR2 sequences are SGDLS and YYNGEE. The CDR3 is made up of 16 amino acids. J lost 6 bases, V lost 4 bases, and 12 bases had no gene match. CDR3 DNA: TGTGCCAGCAGCCAGATGGGACTAGATTGGGGCAATGAGCAGTTCTTC. Translation: CASSQMGLDWGNEQFF. The full variable domain, rest sourced from reference TRBV9 and TRBJ2-1, is DSGVTQTPKHLITATGQRVTLRCSPRSGDLSVYWYQQSLDQGLQFLIQYYNGEERAKGNILERFSAQQFPDLHSELNLSSLELGDSALYFCASSQMGLDWGNEQFFGPGTRLTVL.

This clone appeared a single time. This same CDR3 is encoded by further DNA sequences in the sample. This chain connects TRBV27 to TRBJ1-1; the D is unclear. Germline-derived CDR1 and CDR2 are MNHEY and SMNVEV (reference sequence). This CDR3 is built from 13 residues. V lost 3 bases, J lost 1 base, and 6 bases lay in between. Written as DNA, the CDR3 is TGTGCCAGCAGTTTTTCAGGGAACACTGAAGCTTTCTTT. Translated: CASSFSGNTEAFF.

As to this clone: This CDR3 is also generated by other DNA sequences in the sample. The rearrangement uses TRBV6-5 and TRBJ2-2; either TRBD1 or TRBD2 may fit D (5 bases each). Trimming removed 2 bases at V and 6 bases at J, with 10 bases between. CDR1 is MNHEY and CDR2 is SVGAGI in the germline V gene. This CDR3 is built from 14 residues. The CDR3 nucleotides read TGTGCCAGCAGTTACGGGACGGGACCCGGGGAGCTGTTTTTT. Encoded protein: CASSYGTGPGELFF.